Each of the 21 T cell receptor beta chains below was sequenced from the same sample in a study of blood T cell repertoires in COVID-19. TCRdb keeps only in-frame clones here, not all; method: immunoSEQ multiplex PCR. In the table there are 350,000 to 450,000 clones, around 87% of which are singletons. The sample taken for sequencing was peripheral blood. The receptors shown here come from a woman between 55 and 75 years old with COVID-19, enrolled during active disease.

The chain uses TRBV7-2 and TRBJ2-7; 7 bases align to TRBD2. J was trimmed by 3 bases and V by 4 bases; bases with no gene match: 9. This CDR3 is built from 15 residues. Germline values: CDR1 SGHTA, CDR2 FQGNSA. The CDR3 region is CASSWGGRIGYEQYF. The DNA of the CDR3 is TGTGCCAGCAGCTGGGGAGGGAGGATTGGCTACGAGCAGTACTTC.

This chain connects TRBV5-1 to TRBJ2-7; 7 nucleotides agree with TRBD1. The CDR3 length is 16 residues. CDR1 is SGHRS and CDR2 is YFSETQ in the germline V gene. The junction had 14 bases not matched to a gene; V was cut back by 3 bases and J by 5 bases. The DNA for the CDR3 is TGCGCCAGCAGCTCGAACCGGGACAGTTTCTGGAACGAGCAGTACTTC. Its translation is CASSSNRDSFWNEQYF.

The chain couples TRBV10-1 to TRBJ2-2; TRBD2 matches at 8 bases. V dropped 11 bases and J dropped 0; count of bases not matched to a gene: 5. Per germline, CDR1 WNHNN and CDR2 SYGVQD (reference sequence). CDR3 length: 14 amino acids. The chain's CDR3 is CARGGPPNTGELFF. CDR3 sequence (DNA): TGCGCCCGGGGGGGACCCCCGAACACCGGGGAGCTGTTTTTT.

The chain links TRBV27 to TRBJ1-6; D may be TRBD1 (5 bases). From germline, CDR1 is MNHEY and CDR2 SMNVEV (reference sequence). CDR3 size: 15 residues. Trimming pared 3 bases from V and 10 bases from J, leaving 16 bases between. CDR3 bases: TGTGCCAGCAGTTTGACCCTACAGGTTCGATCACCCCTCCACTTT. Protein product: CASSLTLQVRSPLHF.

The chain employs TRBV7-6 and TRBJ2-5, with D unclear. Germline V gene lookup returns CDR1 SGHVS and CDR2 FNYEAQ. The CDR3 covers 12 residues. V was cut by 3 bases and J by 1 base, with 3 bases left in between. The DNA for the CDR3 is TGTGCCAGCAGCTTCTTCCAAGAGACCCAGTACTTC. Translating gives CASSFFQETQYF.

Details on this clone: Being one base from a much bigger clone, this may be a read error. V usage is TRBV27 and J usage is TRBJ2-7, with unresolved D. The CDR3 covers 12 residues. V was clipped by 4 bases and J by 0 bases, with 4 bases between them. Germline CDR1 is MNHEY and CDR2 is SMNVEV (reference sequence). CDR3 nucleotide sequence: TGTGCCAGCAGTTCCAGCTCCTACGAGCAGTACTTC. It encodes CASSSSSYEQYF.

This clone has just a few counts. The rearrangement uses TRBV7-9 and TRBJ2-2; TRBD2 is a possible D gene (5 bases). V was shortened by 2 bases and J by 13 bases, with 11 bases between the two germline ends. CDR3 length: 12 amino acids. Germline values: CDR1 SEHNR, CDR2 FQNEAQ (reference sequence). The CDR3 coding sequence is TGTGCCAGCAGCTTATTTACAGAGGGGCTGTTTTTT. Translation gives CASSLFTEGLFF.

This chain uses TRBV3-1 (or the pseudogene TRBV3-2) with TRBJ2-7, with a weak D call TRBD2 (6 bases). The V and J ends lost 1 base and 4 bases respectively, with 14 bases between them. CDR1 LGHDT and CDR2 YNNKEL come from the germline V gene (reference sequence). The CDR3 runs to 15 residues. The CDR3 sequence is CASSQGRVLAYEQYF. The CDR3 DNA sequence: TGTGCCAGCAGCCAAGGGAGGGTATTGGCGTACGAGCAGTACTTC.

This sequence joins TRBV7-3 and TRBJ2-1; a possible D gene is TRBD2 (8 bases). Germline V gene sequence: CDR1 SGHTA, CDR2 FQGTGA. This CDR3 contains 15 residues. Trimming pared 5 bases from V and 7 bases from J, leaving 18 bases between. The CDR3 protein is CASSLGRGLGNEQFF. The CDR3 nucleotides are TGTGCCAGCAGCCTCGGGAGGGGGCTCGGAAATGAGCAGTTCTTC.

Only a few counts were recorded for this clone. This chain uses TRBV3-1 (or the pseudogene TRBV3-2) with TRBJ2-3, with a tentative D call TRBD1 (5 bases). The CDR3 sequence is 17 residues long. V dropped 4 bases and J dropped 3 bases, with 20 bases sitting between them. CDR1 is LGHDT, CDR2 YNNKEL, per germline (reference sequence). CDR3 residues: CASSRRQSQGRTDTQYF. Here the CDR3 DNA reads TGTGCCAGCAGCCGCCGACAAAGCCAGGGTCGGACAGATACGCAGTATTTT.

This clone came up a few times. The rearrangement joins TRBV7-8 to TRBJ2-1; 12 bases fit TRBD1. The CDR3 covers 16 residues. The V and J ends lost 7 bases and 7 bases, in that order; junction bases with no gene match: 11. Per germline, CDR1 SGHVS and CDR2 FQNEAQ. The CDR3 spells CASTTEGTGGSNEQFF. As DNA, the CDR3 is TGTGCCAGCACCACAGAGGGGACAGGGGGCTCGAATGAGCAGTTCTTC. The full variable domain, in which reference TRBV7-8 and TRBJ2-1 provide the parts outside the CDR3, is GAGVSQSPRYKVAKRGQDVALRCDPISGHVSLFWYQQALGQGPEFLTYFQNEAQLDKSGLPSDRFFAERPEGSVSTLKIQRTQQEDSAVYLCASTTEGTGGSNEQFFGPGTRLTVL.

This chain links TRBV3-1 (or the pseudogene TRBV3-2) with TRBJ1-3; D uncertain. Trimming left V 1 base short and J 4 bases short, with 8 bases between. This CDR3 has 14 residues. Germline V gene sequence: CDR1 LGHDT, CDR2 YNNKEL (reference sequence). The CDR3 region is CASSQGLPGNTIYF. CDR3 coding DNA: TGTGCCAGCAGCCAAGGTCTTCCCGGAAACACCATATATTTT.

The chain recombines TRBV9 with TRBJ1-5; 8 bases are shared with TRBD1. Germline assignment: CDR1 SGDLS and CDR2 YYNGEE. J lost 2 bases, V lost 4 bases, and 8 bases had no gene match. The CDR3 spans 16 residues. CDR3 coding DNA: TGTGCCAGCAGCCCAGGACAGGGCTTTGGCAATCAGCCCCAGCATTTT. Translation gives CASSPGQGFGNQPQHF.

The CDR3 loop is CAAIRDRDTEAFF. The DNA for the CDR3 is TGTGCCGCAATCCGGGACAGGGACACTGAAGCTTTCTTT. V usage is TRBV15 and J usage is TRBJ1-1; 9 bases align to TRBD1. The germline V gene encodes CDR1 LNHNV and CDR2 YYDKDF (reference sequence). V gave up 11 bases and J gave up 3 bases; unmatched junction bases: 7. The CDR3 is 13 residues long.

This clone appeared a single time. The chain employs TRBV29-1 and TRBJ2-7, with 7 bases that match TRBD1. Germline V CDR1 and CDR2: SQVTM, ANQGSEA. V trimming: 6 bases; J trimming: 4 bases; junction bases outside the gene matches: 9. CDR3 length: 13 amino acids. The DNA of the CDR3 is TGCAGCGTCTCCGGGACAGTCCAGTACGAGCAGTACTTC. The encoded protein is CSVSGTVQYEQYF.

This clone occurred once. The V call is TRBV12-3 or TRBV12-4, the J call TRBJ1-1; tentatively, D is TRBD1 (6 bases). Trimming cost V 6 bases and J 1 base, with 9 bases left between them. The CDR3 is made up of 13 amino acids. Here the CDR3 reads CASSSDRNTEAFF. CDR3 nucleotide sequence: TGTGCCAGCAGCTCGGACAGGAACACTGAAGCTTTCTTT.

This clone was observed once. This rearrangement joins TRBV7-9 to TRBJ1-4; 8 bases are shared with TRBD1. The CDR3 has 14 residues. V was clipped by 6 bases and J by 6 bases; unmatched bases: 6. Germline CDR1 SEHNR, CDR2 FQNEAQ (reference sequence). The DNA for the CDR3 is TGTGCCAGCAGGCCCGGGACAGGTCATGAAAAACTGTTTTTT. Its translation is CASRPGTGHEKLFF.

The rearrangement uses TRBV5-8 and TRBJ2-7, with TRBD1 identical over 8 bases. The V gene's germline CDR1 is SGHTS and CDR2 YDEGEE. With V trimmed by 2 bases and J by 9 bases, 13 bases remained unmatched. This CDR3 has 15 residues. The CDR3 spells CASSFGTGPYVVQYF. Here the CDR3 DNA reads TGTGCCAGCAGCTTTGGGACAGGACCCTACGTCGTGCAGTACTTC.

The chain is built from TRBV6-5 and TRBJ2-5; maybe TRBD2 (6 bases). The CDR3 is made up of 14 amino acids. Germline CDR1 reads MNHEY; CDR2 reads SVGAGI. The V end was cut by 1 base, the J end by 5 bases, with 11 bases between. CDR3 in amino acids: CASSYLRGWETQYF. Here the CDR3 DNA reads TGTGCCAGCAGTTACTTGCGGGGTTGGGAGACCCAGTACTTC.

This clone was observed a few times. V gene TRBV6-5 combines with J gene TRBJ2-2; weak D call: TRBD1 (6 bases). Trimming shortened V by 6 bases and J by 5 bases, and 10 bases separated the two germline ends. This CDR3 comprises 13 residues. Germline CDR1 and CDR2: MNHEY and SVGAGI. The CDR3 coding sequence is TGTGCCAGCAGACAGGGTGGTACCGGGGAGCTGTTTTTT. It encodes CASRQGGTGELFF.

The genes are TRBV7-9 and TRBJ1-2; D perhaps matches TRBD1 (6 bases). CDR1 is SEHNR, CDR2 FQNEAQ, per germline (reference sequence). V was clipped by 4 bases and J by 0 bases, with 9 bases between them. The CDR3 runs to 14 residues. The CDR3 nucleotides are TGTGCCAGCAGCTCTGGGACACCTAACTATGGCTACACCTTC. It translates to CASSSGTPNYGYTF.